This TCR beta chain derives from a study of CD8 T cells in ankylosing spondylitis (dated by TCRdb to 2017 to 2019). For the study in its entirety: T cell receptor beta repertoires were profiled in healthy donors and ankylosing spondylitis patients so that disease-linked TCR variants could be found. The whole study cohort included 108 healthy donors and 20 to 30 ankylosing spondylitis patients. Peripheral blood samples were taken, and synovial fluid was additionally collected from ankylosing spondylitis patients.

The full study reports these points: According to the report, matched synovial fluid samples from ankylosing spondylitis patients were significantly enriched for the disease-linked clones. Some of the motif variants had been reported before in the synovial fluid and blood of reactive arthritis patients, a finding that suggests common disease-initiation mechanisms. Blood from ankylosing spondylitis patients appeared to be characterized by a TCR beta motif made up of about 8 highly homologous amino acid variants. In peripheral blood, the disease-linked clones were found at relatively low frequencies and had a CD8+ phenotype.

The sequencer listed for this sample is Illumina HiSeq 2500. Quantitative 5'-RACE with molecular barcodes was the method used to prepare the TCR beta libraries. In the source study's methods: To identify disease-linked TCR variants, a new computational method was used, one built on a probabilistic model of VDJ rearrangement. TCRdb applied fastp at Q25 and MiXCR to the public reads, then kept only in-frame beta chains. Merged by CDR3 protein, the rows form single entries marked with the most common genes and DNA. The V and J calls follow TCRdb's processing rather than the paper's. The sample records approximately 220,000 distinct CDR3 sequences, about 16% of which are singletons. In total, the top ten clones hold roughly 43% of the sample. The germline V gene encodes CDR1 MNHEY and CDR2 SMNVEV (reference sequence). The CDR3 numbers 14 residues from cysteine through phenylalanine. Just the 42-base CDR3 DNA is kept, in frame starting at base 1. The V and J ends are trimmed by 3 bases and 5 bases, leaving 13 bases between them.

This clonotype was seen a few times. No cognate antigen has been identified for it. There are no base qualities to consult, and no much larger clone falls within one base. The source is a male donor with ankylosing spondylitis. The chain links TRBV27 with TRBJ1-1; the best D guess is TRBD1, with 6 bases matching. Sequencing was performed on blood, either unsorted or a sorted T cell fraction (not recorded which). The DNA is TGTGCCAGCAGTTTGTCGTGGGGGGCGACTGAAGCTTTCTTT. This codes for CASSLSWGATEAFF.